The clone carrying this T cell receptor beta chain was observed many times. This specimen belongs to a study of blood T cell repertoires in COVID-19. Study context: PBMCs, B-cell-depleted T cells, or T cells provided the cDNA or gDNA that made up the material.

Germline V gene lookup returns CDR1 SGHKS and CDR2 YYEKEE (reference sequence). This CDR3 contains 16 residues. Germline trimming cut 0 bases from V and 0 bases from J; bases unmatched to any gene: 6. Source study methods: Amplified reference gene primers provided the basis for estimating nucleated cell counts. The data were produced by immunoSEQ multiplex PCR, yet TCRdb's version contains in-frame clones alone and is incomplete. That table furnishes V, J and clone size, whereas the DNA furnished D and trimming. The top ten hold under 2% of the sample, which has about 180,000 clones, roughly nine tenths seen once.

This chain connects TRBV5-5 to TRBJ2-7; 7 bases map to TRBD1. The clonotype originates from a man between 18 and 29 years old who had recovered from COVID-19. Sequencing was done on a sample of peripheral blood. CDR3 amino acids: CASSLGDSHFSYEQYF. CDR3 nucleotides: TGTGCCAGCAGCTTGGGGGACAGTCATTTCTCCTACGAGCAGTACTTC.